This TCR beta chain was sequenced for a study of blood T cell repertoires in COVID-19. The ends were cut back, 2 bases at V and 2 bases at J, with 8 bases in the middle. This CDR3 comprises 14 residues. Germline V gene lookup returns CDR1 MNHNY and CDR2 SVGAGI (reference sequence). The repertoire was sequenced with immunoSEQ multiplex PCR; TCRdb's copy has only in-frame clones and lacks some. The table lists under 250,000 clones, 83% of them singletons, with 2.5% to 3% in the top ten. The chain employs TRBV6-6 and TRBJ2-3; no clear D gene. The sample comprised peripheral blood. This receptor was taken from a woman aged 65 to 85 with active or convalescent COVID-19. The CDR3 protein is CASSYVLSTDTQYF. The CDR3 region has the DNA TGTGCCAGCAGTTACGTCCTGTCCACAGATACGCAGTATTTT.